This TCR beta chain was identified during a study of OX40 agonist ivuxolimab in advanced cancers. General study points: CD4+ and CD8+ blood T cells expanded clonally by week 6 at 0.1 to 3.0 mg/kg.

CDR1 is SGHNT and CDR2 is YENEEA in the germline V gene. The CDR3 extends over 16 amino acids. Trimming took 5 bases from V and 1 from J; bases not matched to a gene: 5. TCRdb keeps only in-frame clones here, not all; method: immunoSEQ multiplex PCR. The sample holds fewer than 45,000 clones, roughly 80% seen once. Of note for this clone: Its antigen is still unknown.

V gene TRBV11-3 combines with J gene TRBJ2-1; 10 positions match TRBD2. The clonotype originates from an adult with an advanced solid tumor such as melanoma, head and neck, liver or kidney cancer. Sequenced material: CD4+ or CD8+ T cells sorted from blood, taken in a trial of the OX40 agonist ivuxolimab. CDR3 sequence reads: CASSPAGGVSYNEQFF. DNA of the CDR3: TGTGCCAGCAGCCCAGCGGGAGGGGTTTCCTACAATGAGCAGTTCTTC.